The 3 T cell receptor beta chains presented below share a single source sample, sequenced in a study of blood T cell repertoires in COVID-19. Clones were sequenced by immunoSEQ multiplex PCR, and TCRdb holds only the in-frame ones, with some missing. The data contain around 270,000 clones, 70% to 90% of them seen just once; the ten biggest clones take up around 5%. The source material was peripheral blood. These receptors were taken from a woman aged 60 to 75 with COVID-19, enrolled during active disease.

V and J are TRBV9 and TRBJ1-4; no clear D gene. Per the germline V gene, CDR1 is SGDLS and CDR2 is YYNGEE. V was pared by 1 base and J by 5 bases, with 15 bases between. The CDR3 sequence is 16 residues long. As DNA, the CDR3 is TGTGCCAGCAGCGTATCCGGCGGTACGGGAAATGAAAAACTGTTTTTT. It translates to CASSVSGGTGNEKLFF.

Only one count was recorded for this clone. This chain connects TRBV27 to TRBJ1-3; TRBD1 might be the D (6 bases). The germline V gene has CDR1 MNHEY and CDR2 SMNVEV (reference sequence). This CDR3 has 15 amino acids. Between the trimmed V and J ends, which lost 0 bases and 2 bases, there was a span of 8 bases. The CDR3 spells CASSLSGGPGNTIYF. CDR3 DNA sequence: TGTGCCAGCAGTTTATCGGGGGGGCCTGGAAACACCATATATTTT.

The chain employs TRBV19 and TRBJ1-6; tentatively, D is TRBD1 (6 bases). The CDR3 extends over 13 amino acids. Trimming stripped 9 bases from V and 6 bases from J, with 12 bases between. Germline V CDR1 and CDR2: LNHDA, SQIVND (reference sequence). The CDR3 DNA sequence: TGTGCCAGCAACACAGGGCTTAATTCACCCCTCCACTTT. Protein product: CASNTGLNSPLHF.